These T cell receptor beta chains were read from a single sample in a study of regulatory T cells in long-lasting Graves disease. One entry per CDR3 protein, called by TCRdb with MiXCR from the multiplex PCR reads. In the table there are about 450,000 distinct CDR3 sequences, 14% of which are singletons. The same specimen was also included in a second study, on T cells in Graves' hyperthyroidism and ophthalmopathy.

This specimen was peripheral blood mononuclear cells (PBMCs), taken at new diagnosis, from a patient treated with antithyroid drugs. The receptors were sampled from a woman aged 45-65 years with Graves disease. Each CDR3 is given with its conserved first and last residue. A D gene is named only where the DNA matches it firmly. Clone size appears in some rows only: once, few, many, or a class for an expanded clone.

D gene	J gene	V gene	clone size	CDR3 protein	CDR3 DNA
TRBD1	TRBJ2-7	TRBV5-1	few	CASSSIPRTGWYEQYF	TGCGCCAGCAGCTCCATACCCCGGACAGGGTGGTACGAGCAGTACTTC
TRBD2	TRBJ2-3	TRBV10-2	.	CATLLERDSTDTQYF	TGCGCCACCCTTTTGGAGCGGGATAGCACAGATACGCAGTATTTT
TRBD2	TRBJ2-5	TRBV5-5	few	CASSFDLQGLAGASDEGETQYF	TGTGCCAGCAGCTTCGACTTACAGGGACTAGCGGGAGCGTCTGACGAGGGAGAGACCCAGTACTTC
TRBD1	TRBJ2-1	TRBV5-1	many	CASSTGTGIYNEQFF	TGCGCCAGCAGCACCGGGACAGGGATCTACAATGAGCAGTTCTTC
.	TRBJ1-3	TRBV25-1	few	CASSETGKSGNTIYF	TGTGCCAGCAGTGAAACAGGGAAGAGTGGAAACACCATATATTTT
.	TRBJ2-3	TRBV2	many	CASKGPRIDTDTQYF	TGTGCCAGCAAGGGGCCTAGGATAGACACAGATACGCAGTATTTT
.	TRBJ2-5	TRBV10-3	many	CATLVREGETQYF	TGTGCCACCCTAGTGAGAGAGGGAGAGACCCAGTACTTC
.	TRBJ1-5	TRBV3-1	.	CASSHGTPGDQPQHF	TGTGCCAGCAGCCACGGGACCCCAGGGGATCAGCCCCAGCATTTT
TRBD2	TRBJ2-2	TRBV4-2	.	CASSQVREVTGELFF	TGTGCCAGCAGCCAAGTACGGGAGGTCACCGGGGAGCTGTTTTTT
TRBD1	TRBJ1-6	TRBV12-3/TRBV12-4	many	CATRGTGFTNSPLHF	TGTGCCACCCGAGGGACAGGTTTCACAAATTCACCCCTCCACTTT
TRBD2	TRBJ2-5	TRBV24-1	many	CATSDTSGSGRPLKETQYF	TGTGCCACCAGTGATACCTCGGGTAGCGGGAGGCCACTGAAAGAGACCCAGTACTTC
TRBD1	TRBJ1-5	TRBV11-2	many	CASSLTGFNQPQHF	TGTGCCAGCAGCTTGACAGGGTTTAATCAGCCCCAGCATTTT
.	TRBJ1-2	TRBV14	few	CASSRRPEATLNYGYTF	TGTGCCAGCAGCCGCCGGCCGGAGGCTACATTAAACTATGGCTACACCTTC
TRBD1	TRBJ1-3	TRBV6-1	few	CASSEQGPGNTIYF	TGTGCCAGCAGCGAACAGGGGCCTGGAAACACCATATATTTT
.	TRBJ2-7	TRBV20-1	few	CSAKEDKPYEQYF	TGCAGTGCTAAGGAGGACAAGCCCTACGAGCAGTACTTC
.	TRBJ2-5	TRBV28	many	CASSSRGRLETQYF	TGTGCCAGCAGTTCTAGGGGTAGATTAGAGACCCAGTACTTC
.	TRBJ1-5	TRBV7-2	.	CASSFRGRRGSNQPQHF	TGTGCCAGCAGCTTCCGGGGCCGGCGCGGTAGCAATCAGCCCCAGCATTTT
.	TRBJ1-5	TRBV6-2/TRBV6-3	.	CATRFGRGPNQPQHF	TGTGCCACCAGATTCGGCAGGGGCCCCAATCAGCCCCAGCATTTT
.	TRBJ2-3	TRBV30	.	CAWSTGGGGVTQYF	TGTGCCTGGAGTACCGGTGGTGGAGGAGTAACGCAGTATTTT
.	TRBJ2-1	TRBV9	many	CASSVAGRPAGLDEQFF	TGTGCCAGCAGCGTGGCGGGACGGCCCGCCGGGCTCGATGAGCAGTTCTTC
.	TRBJ2-3	TRBV3-1	.	CATMDSYTDTQYF	TGTGCCACCATGGACTCGTACACAGATACGCAGTATTTT
.	TRBJ2-1	TRBV13	few	CASSQWSSYNEQFF	TGTGCCAGCAGCCAATGGAGCTCCTACAATGAGCAGTTCTTC
TRBD1	TRBJ1-6	TRBV9	.	CASSVDRGQGWNSPLHF	TGTGCCAGCAGCGTGGACAGGGGGCAGGGATGGAATTCACCCCTCCACTTT
TRBD1	TRBJ2-7	TRBV10-3	.	CAIRTGDRYEQYF	TGTGCCATTCGTACAGGGGACCGCTACGAGCAGTACTTC
.	TRBJ2-7	TRBV11-2	many	CASSLDWGPEQYF	TGTGCCAGCAGCTTAGATTGGGGGCCCGAGCAGTACTTC
.	TRBJ1-6	TRBV3-1	many	CASSQDGDQSPLHF	TGTGCCAGCAGCCAAGACGGGGATCAATCACCCCTCCACTTT
TRBD1	TRBJ1-6	TRBV2	many	CATPLQGADSPLHF	TGTGCCACCCCGCTACAGGGGGCGGATTCACCCCTCCACTTT
.	TRBJ1-1	TRBV28	many	CASSLSWDEAFF	TGTGCCAGCAGTTTAAGCTGGGATGAAGCTTTCTTT
.	TRBJ2-3	TRBV4-1	once	CASSQFPSGTDTQYF	TGCGCCAGCAGCCAGTTTCCTAGCGGCACAGATACGCAGTATTTT
TRBD2	TRBJ2-7	TRBV6-2/TRBV6-3	.	CASTPGGSPYEQYF	TGTGCCAGCACCCCTGGCGGGAGCCCCTACGAGCAGTACTTC
.	TRBJ2-5	TRBV12-3/TRBV12-4	many	CASRLSTERETQYF	TGTGCCAGCAGGCTATCGACAGAAAGGGAGACCCAGTACTTC
.	TRBJ2-5	TRBV6-5	few	CASSYSRGVGETQYF	TGTGCCAGCAGTTACTCGAGGGGAGTGGGGGAGACCCAGTACTTC
.	TRBJ2-3	TRBV29-1	many	CSTRQALGTDTQYF	TGCAGCACCAGACAGGCCCTAGGCACAGATACGCAGTATTTT
TRBD2	TRBJ2-1	TRBV5-1	many	CASSLATGGYNEQFF	TGCGCCAGCAGCTTGGCCACCGGGGGGTACAATGAGCAGTTCTTC
TRBD1	TRBJ2-7	TRBV19	few	CASSIGQGAAEQYF	TGTGCCAGTAGTATCGGCCAGGGGGCTGCCGAGCAGTACTTC
.	TRBJ1-1	TRBV6-1	.	CASSESAGVNTEAFF	TGTGCCAGCAGTGAATCGGCAGGAGTGAACACTGAAGCTTTCTTT
TRBD1	TRBJ1-2	TRBV3-1	many	CASSQGQVYGYTF	TGTGCCAGCAGCCAGGGACAGGTCTATGGCTACACCTTC
TRBD1	TRBJ1-4	TRBV2	many	CASSSQGGLFF	TGTGCCAGCAGTAGCCAGGGGGGACTGTTTTTT
.	TRBJ1-1	TRBV5-1	many	CASSLVRDTEAFF	TGTGCCAGCAGCTTGGTAAGGGACACTGAAGCTTTCTTT
.	TRBJ2-3	TRBV20-1	few	CSADGTPVTDTQYF	TGCAGTGCGGACGGGACTCCAGTCACAGATACGCAGTATTTT
.	TRBJ2-2	TRBV4-2	.	CASSQVRGINTGELFF	TGTGCCAGCAGCCAAGTTCGGGGGATCAACACCGGGGAGCTGTTTTTT
TRBD2	TRBJ2-7	TRBV7-9	many	CASREVVAGAYEQYF	TGTGCCAGCAGGGAGGTGGTAGCGGGAGCCTACGAGCAGTACTTC
TRBD2	TRBJ2-3	TRBV24-1	.	CATSGPAGAGDTQYF	TGTGCCACCAGCGGACCAGCGGGAGCAGGGGATACGCAGTATTTT
.	TRBJ2-5	TRBV20-1	.	CSARTRGGETQYF	TGCAGTGCTAGAACCAGGGGCGGTGAGACCCAGTACTTC
.	TRBJ1-2	TRBV30	many	CAYTGSDYGYTF	TGTGCCTACACGGGTAGCGACTATGGCTACACCTTC
.	TRBJ1-5	TRBV20-1	.	CSAETGYGGDQPQHF	TGCAGTGCTGAAACAGGATACGGGGGGGATCAGCCCCAGCATTTT
TRBD1	TRBJ2-3	TRBV12-3/TRBV12-4	few	CASRDRVGDTQYF	TGTGCCAGCAGAGACAGGGTTGGAGATACGCAGTATTTT
.	TRBJ2-3	TRBV6-1	.	CASSRAADTQYF	TGTGCCAGCAGTAGAGCAGCGGATACGCAGTATTTT
TRBD2	TRBJ2-3	TRBV2	many	CASSEALSGSADTQYF	TGTGCCAGCAGTGAAGCGCTTAGCGGGAGTGCAGATACGCAGTATTTT
TRBD2	TRBJ2-3	TRBV30	.	CAWSEGLAGESDTQYF	TGTGCCTGGAGTGAGGGACTAGCGGGAGAGTCAGATACGCAGTATTTT
.	TRBJ2-1	TRBV3-1	few	CASSQDSSGSYNEQFF	TGTGCCAGCAGCCAAGACAGCAGCGGATCCTACAATGAGCAGTTCTTC
TRBD2	TRBJ2-1	TRBV28	many	CASSQRDYNILYNEQFF	TGTGCCAGCAGCCAGAGGGACTACAACATCCTATACAATGAGCAGTTCTTC
TRBD2	TRBJ2-7	TRBV18	few	CASSLSTSGSTDEQYF	TGTGCCAGCTCACTTTCAACTAGCGGGAGCACTGACGAGCAGTACTTC
TRBD1	TRBJ2-3	TRBV7-3	many	CASRPTGGSDTQYF	TGTGCCAGCAGACCTACAGGGGGTTCAGATACGCAGTATTTT
.	TRBJ1-4	TRBV20-1	many	CSASMGGAEKLFF	TGCAGTGCTAGTATGGGGGGCGCGGAAAAACTGTTTTTT
.	TRBJ1-1	TRBV9	many	CASSRTSGKMNTEAFF	TGTGCCAGCAGCAGAACCTCAGGGAAAATGAACACTGAAGCTTTCTTT
.	TRBJ2-3	TRBV6-4	.	CASSDTRGAGDTQYF	TGTGCCAGCAGTGACACGAGGGGAGCAGGAGATACGCAGTATTTT
TRBD1	TRBJ2-7	TRBV7-8	.	CASSLRRLVYRGSYEQYF	TGTGCCAGCAGCTTAAGGCGGCTTGTGTACAGGGGATCCTACGAGCAGTACTTC
TRBD2	TRBJ2-5	TRBV28	many	CASSFGLAGQETQYF	TGTGCCAGCAGTTTTGGACTAGCGGGCCAAGAGACCCAGTACTTC
.	TRBJ1-3	TRBV7-9	.	CASSLAVGNTIYF	TGTGCCAGCAGCTTAGCGGTGGGAAACACCATATATTTT